This entry features one T cell receptor (beta chain) sequence. The sample comes from a study of blood T cell repertoires in COVID-19. Overall study context: PBMCs, B-cell-depleted T cells, or T cells provided the cDNA or gDNA that made up the material.

Per the authors' pipeline: Using reference gene primer amplification, nucleated cell counts were estimated. Method: immunoSEQ multiplex PCR; TCRdb's copy keeps in-frame clones and lacks some. V and J calls and clone size come straight from that table; D and trimming were deduced from the DNA. The table lists roughly 700,000 clones, 70% to 90% of them singletons. The length of the CDR3 is 14 residues. The rearrangement links TRBV21-1 to TRBJ1-1. TRBV21-1 is annotated as a pseudogene. Sequences were obtained from peripheral blood. This clonotype originated in a woman aged 18-30 years with acute or convalescent COVID-19. In DNA form, the CDR3 reads TGTGCCAGCATCTCGAGGATTCTGAACACTGAAGCTTTCTTT. It translates to CASISRILNTEAFF.